The source of this T cell receptor beta chain is a study of human T cells and chemical hapten exposure. In germline, CDR1 is SGHTA, CDR2 FQGNSA. CDR3 length equals 15 residues. Germline trimming cut 4 bases from V and 0 bases from J; bases unmatched to any gene: 4. Ten or more counts support this clonotype. TCRdb analysed the RACE reads with MiXCR anew, one entry per CDR3 protein. The sample contains roughly 50,000 distinct CDR3 sequences, 9.9% of which appear only once. Described time point: patch test 2, 6 weeks after DPC sensitization. The treatment is: therapeutic diphenylcyclopropenone sensitization with weekly scalp DPC.

This chain uses TRBV7-2 with TRBJ1-2, with TRBD1 matching 8 bases. This TCR derives from a woman in her forties or fifties with alopecia areata. Some clones in this sample may be carry-over from other donors' samples. This specimen consisted of whole blood, obtained in connection with sensitization to the hapten diphenylcyclopropenone (DPC). CDR3 protein: CASSSGQGANYGYTF. The CDR3 DNA sequence: TGTGCCAGCAGCTCCGGACAGGGAGCTAACTATGGCTACACCTTC.